The 7 T cell receptor beta chains below come from one sample, sequenced in a study of T cells after yellow fever vaccination. A single record per CDR3 protein comes from TCRdb applying MiXCR to the 5' RACE reads. Of about 310,000 distinct CDR3 sequences in the sample, around 3.6% were seen once. The material was PBMCs, obtained on the day of the yellow fever booster vaccination. These receptors came from a man younger than 35 who received the YFV17D yellow fever vaccine.

This chain links TRBV5-6 with TRBJ2-3; TRBD2 might be the D (6 bases). The CDR3 extends over 15 amino acids. Germline CDR1 reads SGHDT; CDR2 reads YYEEEE. Trimming left V 1 base short and J 3 bases short, with 12 bases between. The CDR3 here is CASSLRREVTDTQYF. As DNA, the CDR3 is TGTGCCAGCAGCTTGAGGAGGGAGGTTACAGATACGCAGTATTTT.

This clonotype was observed a few times. The chain combines TRBV29-1 with TRBJ2-3, with 10 bases fitting TRBD1. The CDR3 has 14 amino acids. J was trimmed by 2 bases and V by 7 bases; bases with no gene match: 6. CDR1 is SQVTM and CDR2 is ANQGSEA in the germline V gene. The CDR3 here is CSAGDRGYTDTQYF. The CDR3 nucleotides are TGCAGCGCCGGGGACAGGGGCTACACAGATACGCAGTATTTT.

In its sample, this clonotype was seen a few times. V gene TRBV24-1 combines with J gene TRBJ2-3; the D gene is possibly TRBD2 (6 bases). The CDR3 spans 13 residues. The germline CDR1 and CDR2 sequences are KGHDR and SFDVKD. Trimming left V 9 bases short and J 1 base short, with 10 bases between. DNA for the CDR3: TGTGCCACCGCGGGGTCTCGCACAGATACGCAGTATTTT. It is translated as CATAGSRTDTQYF.

This clonotype has more than one count but fewer than ten. The chain is built from TRBV6-6 and TRBJ2-3; 7 positions match TRBD1. The V segment lost 10 bases and the J segment 4 bases; nucleotides outside the gene matches: 17. The CDR3 contains 16 residues. Per germline, CDR1 MNHNY and CDR2 SVGAGI (reference sequence). The CDR3 nucleotides are TGTGCCACCACTCCCTGGGGCCGACAGGGACCAGATACGCAGTATTTT. Protein sequence: CATTPWGRQGPDTQYF.

This clonotype was detected many times. V usage is TRBV6-5 and J usage is TRBJ2-7; D not certain. The CDR3 totals 13 residues. V lost 0 bases to trimming and J lost 3 bases, with 6 bases between them. Per the germline V gene, CDR1 is MNHEY and CDR2 is SVGAGI. The CDR3 protein is CASSYSKGYEQYV. Here the CDR3 DNA reads TGTGCCAGCAGTTACTCCAAGGGCTACGAGCAGTACGTC.

Ten or more counts support this clonotype. The V gene is TRBV7-9, the J gene TRBJ1-5; TRBD1 matches 8 bases. Germline V gene lookup returns CDR1 SEHNR and CDR2 FQNEAQ (reference sequence). V lost 3 bases, J lost 9 bases, and 4 bases stayed unmatched. CDR3 length equals 13 residues. CDR3 in amino acids: CASSLTGDRPQHF. The CDR3, as DNA: TGTGCCAGCAGCTTGACAGGGGACCGGCCCCAGCATTTT.

This clonotype was detected many times. The V and J genes are TRBV11-3 and TRBJ2-7; D tentatively reads TRBD1 or TRBD2 (5 bases each). Trimming cost V 5 bases and J 6 bases, with 14 bases left between them. The CDR3 runs 13 residues. Germline assignment: CDR1 SGHNT and CDR2 YENEEA. CDR3 in amino acids: CASSRGWGTEQYF. The CDR3 region has the DNA TGTGCCAGCAGCCGCGGGTGGGGCACCGAGCAGTACTTC.